The T cell receptor (beta chain) described here comes from a study of blood T cell repertoires in COVID-19. Study-level information: PBMCs, B-cell-depleted T cells, or T cells provided the cDNA or gDNA that made up the material.

Here immunoSEQ multiplex PCR was the method, and the copy in TCRdb shows in-frame clones only, minus some. The sample contains more than 300,000 clones, 90% to 95% of which appear only once. The CDR3 totals 15 residues. In germline, CDR1 is MGHRA, CDR2 YSYEKL. Germline trimming cut 1 base from V and 5 bases from J; bases unmatched to any gene: 5. At least ten counts were recorded for this clone. This receptor was taken from a woman in her 30s who had been exposed to COVID-19. The rearrangement uses TRBV4-1 and TRBJ2-1; 7 nucleotides align to TRBD2. Source material: PBMCs or T cells enriched from blood (not recorded which). The CDR3 sequence: CASSQGPGGNNEQFF. The CDR3 nucleotides are TGCGCCAGCAGCCAAGGTCCCGGGGGGAACAATGAGCAGTTCTTC.